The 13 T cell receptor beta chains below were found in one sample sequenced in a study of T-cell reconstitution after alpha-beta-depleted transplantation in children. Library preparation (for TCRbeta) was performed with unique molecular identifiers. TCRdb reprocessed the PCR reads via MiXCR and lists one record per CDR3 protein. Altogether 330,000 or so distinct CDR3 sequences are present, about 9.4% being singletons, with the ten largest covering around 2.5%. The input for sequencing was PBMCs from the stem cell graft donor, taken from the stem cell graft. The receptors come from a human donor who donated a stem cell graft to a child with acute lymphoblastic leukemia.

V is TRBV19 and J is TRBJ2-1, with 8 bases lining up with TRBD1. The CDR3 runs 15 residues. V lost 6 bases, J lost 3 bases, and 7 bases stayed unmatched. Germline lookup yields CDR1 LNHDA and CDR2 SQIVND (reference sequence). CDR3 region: CASSPWGQDYNEQFF. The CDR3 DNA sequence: TGTGCCAGTAGCCCATGGGGACAGGACTACAATGAGCAGTTCTTC. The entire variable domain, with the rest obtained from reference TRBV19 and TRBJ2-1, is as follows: DGGITQSPKYLFRKEGQNVTLSCEQNLNHDAMYWYRQDPGQGLRLIYYSQIVNDFQKGDIAEGYSVSREKKESFPLTVTSAQKNPTAFYLCASSPWGQDYNEQFFGPGTRLTVL.

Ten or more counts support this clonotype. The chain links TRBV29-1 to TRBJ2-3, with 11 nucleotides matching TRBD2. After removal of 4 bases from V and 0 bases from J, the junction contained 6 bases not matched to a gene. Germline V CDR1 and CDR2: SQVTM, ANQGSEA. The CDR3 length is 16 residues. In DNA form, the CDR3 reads TGCAGCGTTGCCGGGACTAGCGGTGGCAGCACAGATACGCAGTATTTT. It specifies CSVAGTSGGSTDTQYF.

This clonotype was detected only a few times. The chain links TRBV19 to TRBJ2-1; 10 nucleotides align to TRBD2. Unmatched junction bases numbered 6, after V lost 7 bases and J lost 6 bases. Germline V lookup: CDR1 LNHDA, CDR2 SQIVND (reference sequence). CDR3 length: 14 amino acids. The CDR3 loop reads CASKTSGRTNEQFF. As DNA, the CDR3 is TGTGCCAGTAAGACTAGCGGGCGTACCAATGAGCAGTTCTTC.

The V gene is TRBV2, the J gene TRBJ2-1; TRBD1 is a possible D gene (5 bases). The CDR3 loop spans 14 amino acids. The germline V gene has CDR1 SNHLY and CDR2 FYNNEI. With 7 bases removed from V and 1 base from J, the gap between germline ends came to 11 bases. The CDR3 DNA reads TGTGCCAGCAAGTTCGACAGATCCTACAATGAGCAGTTCTTC. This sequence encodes CASKFDRSYNEQFF.

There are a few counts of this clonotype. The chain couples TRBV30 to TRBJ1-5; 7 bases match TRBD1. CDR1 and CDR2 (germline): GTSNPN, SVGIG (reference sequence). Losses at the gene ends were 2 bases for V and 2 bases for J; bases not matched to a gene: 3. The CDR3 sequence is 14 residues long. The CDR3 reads CAWSSGGGNQPQHF. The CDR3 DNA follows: TGTGCCTGGAGTTCAGGGGGAGGCAATCAGCCCCAGCATTTT.

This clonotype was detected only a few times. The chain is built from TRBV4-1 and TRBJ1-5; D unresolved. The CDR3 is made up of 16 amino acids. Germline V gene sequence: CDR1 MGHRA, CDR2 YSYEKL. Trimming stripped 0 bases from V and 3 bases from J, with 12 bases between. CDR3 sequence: CASSQDMADPNQPQHF. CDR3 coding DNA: TGCGCCAGCAGCCAAGATATGGCGGATCCCAATCAGCCCCAGCATTTT.

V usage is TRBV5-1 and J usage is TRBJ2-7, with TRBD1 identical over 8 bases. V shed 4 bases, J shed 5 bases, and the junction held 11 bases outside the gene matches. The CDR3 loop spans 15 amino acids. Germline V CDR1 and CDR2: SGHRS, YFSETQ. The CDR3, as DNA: TGCGCCAGCAGCCCACCAGGGCAGGGGGCAAACGAGCAGTACTTC. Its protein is CASSPPGQGANEQYF.

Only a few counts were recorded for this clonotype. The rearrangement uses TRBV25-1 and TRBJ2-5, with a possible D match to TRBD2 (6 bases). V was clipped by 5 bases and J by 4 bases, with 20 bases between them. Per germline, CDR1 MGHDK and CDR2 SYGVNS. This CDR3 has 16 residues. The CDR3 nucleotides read TGTGCCAGCAGTCCCCGGGTAGCGGACGAGTTAGAGACCCAGTACTTC. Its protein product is CASSPRVADELETQYF.

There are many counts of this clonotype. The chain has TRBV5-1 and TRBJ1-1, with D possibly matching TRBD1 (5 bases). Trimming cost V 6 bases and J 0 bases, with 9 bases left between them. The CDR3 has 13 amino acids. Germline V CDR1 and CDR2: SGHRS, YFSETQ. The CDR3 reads CASKGTMNTEAFF. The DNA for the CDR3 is TGCGCCAGCAAGGGGACCATGAACACTGAAGCTTTCTTT.

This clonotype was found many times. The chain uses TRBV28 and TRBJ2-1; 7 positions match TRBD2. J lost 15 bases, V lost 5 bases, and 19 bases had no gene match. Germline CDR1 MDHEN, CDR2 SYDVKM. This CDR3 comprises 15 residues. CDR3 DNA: TGTGCCAGCAGTCAACCGCGGACTAGGGAGAGAAAGTGGTTCTTC. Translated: CASSQPRTRERKWFF.

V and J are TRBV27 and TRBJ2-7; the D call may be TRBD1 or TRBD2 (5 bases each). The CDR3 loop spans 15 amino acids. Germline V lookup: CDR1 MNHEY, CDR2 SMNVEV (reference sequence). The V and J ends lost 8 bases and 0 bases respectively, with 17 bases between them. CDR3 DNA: TGTGCCAGCCAACCCCGGGGCAGCAGCTCCTACGAGCAGTACTTC. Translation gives CASQPRGSSSYEQYF.

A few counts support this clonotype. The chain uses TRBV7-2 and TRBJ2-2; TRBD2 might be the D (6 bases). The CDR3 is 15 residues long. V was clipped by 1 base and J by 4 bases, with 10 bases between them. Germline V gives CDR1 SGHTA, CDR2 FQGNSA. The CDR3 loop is CASSLVSGRTGELFF. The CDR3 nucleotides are TGTGCCAGCAGCTTAGTTAGCGGTCGCACCGGGGAGCTGTTTTTT.

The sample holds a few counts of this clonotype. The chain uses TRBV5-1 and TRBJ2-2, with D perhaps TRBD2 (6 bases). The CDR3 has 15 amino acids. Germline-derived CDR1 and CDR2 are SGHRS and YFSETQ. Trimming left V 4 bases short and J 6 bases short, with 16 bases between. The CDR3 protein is CASSVSGEKSGELFF. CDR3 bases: TGCGCCAGCAGCGTTAGCGGAGAGAAGTCCGGGGAGCTGTTTTTT.